This T cell receptor (beta chain) was sequenced during a study of Graves' ophthalmopathy and Graves' hyperthyroidism. The V gene lost 2 bases and the J gene lost 5 bases, with 6 bases spanning the gap. The CDR3 runs to 12 residues. This clonotype occurred many times. The antigen remains unidentified. For repertoire sequencing, the TCR beta CDR3 regions were amplified from RNA transcripts. The first round was an RT-PCR with HTBI primers, and the second round was a multiplex PCR. TCRdb called the multiplex PCR reads again in MiXCR, with one record for every CDR3 protein. This sample carries about 500,000 distinct CDR3 sequences, 35% to 40% of them seen once, and the ten largest clones take about 4.1%. Points from the study as a whole: Most thyroid clonotypes expanded beyond 0.001 frequency were also found in blood.

The chain combines TRBV12-3 or TRBV12-4 with TRBJ1-2, with D possibly TRBD1 on 5 matching bases. The sequence was collected from an adult man with Graves' hyperthyroidism. The sequenced sample consisted of peripheral blood or thyroid tissue (not recorded which). CDR3 in amino acids: CASSLQGYGYTF. The CDR3 coding sequence is TGTGCCAGCAGTTTACAGGGATATGGCTACACCTTC.